The clone carrying this TCR beta chain was seen a single time. Its matching antigen is unknown. CDR1 and CDR2 (germline): MNHNS, SASEGT. There are 17 residues in the CDR3. V lost 2 bases and J lost 1, with 16 bases in between. TCRdb's table, derived via immunoSEQ multiplex PCR, lists solely in-frame clones and lacks some. Among some 35,000 clones listed, about 64% were seen once. The data belong to a study of cytotoxic CD8 clonotypes in ibrutinib-treated CLL. Study-level points and caveats: There were differences in sampling times between sustained-remission and progressing patients. Clonality climbed at ibrutinib response, then dropped toward baseline at progression.

This sequence was found in a human donor with chronic lymphocytic leukemia. This chain uses TRBV6-1 with TRBJ2-3; D is tentatively TRBD1 or TRBD2 (6 bases each). The source material was PBMCs, sampled at disease progression, from a patient treated with ibrutinib. CDR3 bases: TGTGCCAGCAGTGAACTATTGGGGGCTAGCGGCACAGATACGCAGTATTTT. It specifies CASSELLGASGTDTQYF.